This T cell receptor beta chain was sequenced during a study of T cell repertoires in cytomegalovirus infection. Study-wide context: Used in the study were CMV epitopes, some recently identified and HLA-C-restricted, others well-studied and HLA-B-restricted.

The CDR3 runs 15 residues. V dropped 0 bases and J dropped 0; count of bases not matched to a gene: 3. Germline CDR1 and CDR2: SQVTM and ANQGSEA. This clonotype has a handful of counts. The antigen is undetermined. Whole-study results and caveats: Dominant in the ex vivo response were TCR beta clonotypes restricted by HLA-C and specific for CMV.

TCRdb recomputed calls from the reads with MiXCR, one row per CDR3 protein. The sample has roughly 90,000 distinct CDR3 sequences, about 29% seen once. The chain is built from TRBV29-1 and TRBJ2-7; 9 bases agree with TRBD1. The receptor's source is a human donor in good health (CMV status not recorded). Some clones in this sample may be carry-over from other donors' samples. Sequencing used CD8+ T cells from cultured PBMCs, obtained from culture after CMV antigen stimulation. CDR3 bases: TGCAGCGTTGAAGATTGGGACAGGGACTCCTACGAGCAGTACTTC. Its translation is CSVEDWDRDSYEQYF.